The TCR beta chain under discussion was sequenced for a study of T cells after yellow fever vaccination. The CDR3 is 15 amino acids. V shed 2 bases and J shed 0 bases, with 9 bases lying between them. The V gene's germline CDR1 is SGHTA and CDR2 FQGTGA. MiXCR, run by TCRdb on the 5' RACE reads, gives a single entry per CDR3 protein. Among 300,000 to 450,000 distinct CDR3 sequences listed, roughly 7.5% were seen once. This chain joins TRBV7-3 and TRBJ2-3; tentatively, D is TRBD2 (5 bases). The TCR was taken from a man between 18 and 29 years old who received the YFV17D yellow fever vaccine. The material sequenced was PBMCs, taken approximately 47 days after the first yellow fever vaccination. The CDR3 loop is CASSLLSGSTDTQYF. Written as DNA, the CDR3 is TGTGCCAGCAGCTTACTTTCGGGGAGCACAGATACGCAGTATTTT.